A single sample gave rise to the 13 T cell receptor beta chains below, sequenced in a study of blood T cells in healthy people across ages. Sample-barcoded 5' priming and a J-beta primer mix drove a second PCR of about 6 to 12 cycles. TCRdb re-analysed the 5' RACE reads in MiXCR, keeping a single row per CDR3 protein. The sample carries about 900,000 distinct CDR3 sequences, about 48% recorded once. The sequencing sample was made of blood. These receptors all come from a young man in good health.

This chain uses TRBV28 with TRBJ2-7; no definite D call. Germline CDR1 MDHEN, CDR2 SYDVKM. The CDR3 has 10 residues. The germline V and J ends were trimmed by 10 bases and 4 bases, with 8 bases remaining between them. CDR3 region: CATLMYEQYF. The CDR3 coding sequence is TGTGCCACCTTAATGTACGAGCAGTACTTC.

The chain uses TRBV7-2 and TRBJ2-1, with D possibly being TRBD2 (5 bases). V gave up 5 bases and J gave up 1 base, with 12 bases separating them. The CDR3 length is 15 residues. Germline CDR1 SGHTA, CDR2 FQGNSA. DNA of the CDR3: TGTGCCAGCAGCCAACGCCGGGATTCCTACAATGAGCAGTTCTTC. Translation gives CASSQRRDSYNEQFF.

This clonotype has a handful of counts. The chain joins TRBV13 to TRBJ1-6; D possibly corresponds to TRBD1 (6 bases). CDR3 length equals 14 residues. The germline V gene has CDR1 PRHDT and CDR2 FYEKMQ (reference sequence). V lost 6 bases and J 3 bases, leaving 9 bases between the germline ends. CDR3 nucleotide sequence: TGTGCCAGCAGTAAGACAGGCTATAATTCACCCCTCCACTTT. This codes for CASSKTGYNSPLHF.

There are a few counts of this clonotype. The genes are TRBV6-2 or TRBV6-3 and TRBJ1-6; TRBD1 matches at 7 bases. V shed 2 bases, J shed 0 bases, and the junction held 10 bases outside the gene matches. The CDR3 loop spans 19 amino acids. Germline values: CDR1 MNHEY, CDR2 SVGEGT. Here the CDR3 reads CASSYDAGTASSYNSPLHF. CDR3 coding DNA: TGTGCCAGCAGTTACGACGCCGGGACAGCAAGCTCCTATAATTCACCCCTCCACTTT.

Comments on this clonotype: An end of the junction does not agree with germline; a read error may underlie this. The V gene is TRBV7-3, the J gene TRBJ2-7; 7 bases align to TRBD1. The germline V gene has CDR1 SGHTA and CDR2 FQGTGA. This CDR3 is 16 amino acids long. The CDR3 nucleotides read TGTGCCAGCAGCTTAAAGGTCGGGGACAGCTCCTACGAGCAGTACTTT. The encoded protein is CASSLKVGDSSYEQYF.

This clonotype has a single count. This rearrangement joins TRBV6-5 to TRBJ1-1; D not certain. CDR1 is MNHEY and CDR2 is SVGAGI in the germline V gene. The CDR3 totals 14 residues. V was shortened by 8 bases and J by 4 bases, with 17 bases between the two germline ends. CDR3 sequence (DNA): TGTGCCAGCTCCCGCGCTGCTCTGGTCACTGAAGCTTTCTTT. Translation gives CASSRAALVTEAFF.

The chain carries TRBV7-2 and TRBJ2-1; D not resolved. The germline V gene encodes CDR1 SGHTA and CDR2 FQGNSA. This CDR3 has 13 residues. V lost 1 base to trimming and J lost 7 bases, with 8 bases between them. The CDR3 DNA follows: TGTGCCAGCAGCTTAGTATGGTCGAATGAGCAGTTCTTC. This translates into CASSLVWSNEQFF.

V is TRBV15 and J is TRBJ2-3, with D perhaps matching TRBD2 (6 bases). The CDR3 is 16 amino acids. Germline values: CDR1 LNHNV, CDR2 YYDKDF (reference sequence). The germline V and J ends were trimmed by 5 bases and 2 bases, with 17 bases remaining between them. The CDR3 protein is CATSSRLEGFTDTQYF. Written as DNA, the CDR3 is TGTGCCACCAGCTCCCGACTAGAGGGGTTCACAGATACGCAGTATTTT.

This clonotype has only a few counts. The gene calls are TRBV6-5 and TRBJ2-1, with 10 bases that match TRBD2. The V gene's germline CDR1 is MNHEY and CDR2 SVGAGI. Losses at the gene ends were 2 bases for V and 10 bases for J; bases not matched to a gene: 5. The CDR3 has 14 amino acids. CDR3 sequence reads: CASSYVAGGFEQFF. In DNA form, the CDR3 reads TGTGCCAGCAGTTACGTAGCGGGGGGATTCGAGCAGTTCTTC.

The V and J genes are TRBV7-9 and TRBJ2-7; TRBD1 might be the D (5 bases). This CDR3 has 13 amino acids. Germline CDR1 SEHNR, CDR2 FQNEAQ (reference sequence). Trimming removed 5 bases at V and 4 bases at J, with 12 bases between. The CDR3 DNA sequence: TGTGCCAGCAGCACCTCAACAGGTTACGAGCAGTACTTC. Its protein is CASSTSTGYEQYF.

This clonotype was observed a few times. The rearrangement joins TRBV29-1 to TRBJ1-1; D might be TRBD1 (5 bases). Germline assignment: CDR1 SQVTM and CDR2 ANQGSEA. The V end lost 6 bases, the J end lost 4 bases, and 24 bases lay between the germline ends. The CDR3 contains 16 residues. CDR3 DNA sequence: TGCAGCGTGAGGGAAGACAGTCTGTCGATTGGCACTGAAGCTTTCTTT. Translating it yields CSVREDSLSIGTEAFF.

There are a few counts of this clonotype. This chain joins TRBV7-9 and TRBJ1-4; the match to TRBD1 covers 8 bases. Losses at the gene ends were 8 bases for V and 5 bases for J; bases not matched to a gene: 4. Germline V CDR1 and CDR2: SEHNR, FQNEAQ (reference sequence). The CDR3 contains 13 residues. CDR3 sequence (DNA): TGTGCCAGCGGCGACAGGGGCAATGAAAAACTGTTTTTT. As protein: CASGDRGNEKLFF.

The chain joins TRBV25-1 to TRBJ2-5; D may correspond to TRBD1 or TRBD2 (5 bases each). This CDR3 region has 17 residues. The V gene's germline CDR1 is MGHDK and CDR2 SYGVNS. The V and J ends lost 1 base and 1 base respectively, with 16 bases between them. The DNA of the CDR3 is TGTGCCAGCAGTGAATCGGTCAAAGGGGACCGCCAAGAGACCCAGTACTTC. It translates to CASSESVKGDRQETQYF.